Given below is one TCR beta chain in context. TCRbeta library preparation incorporated unique molecular identifiers. Using its own MiXCR run on the PCR reads, TCRdb lists one record per CDR3 protein. This table holds around 370,000 distinct CDR3 sequences, 10% to 13% found once. This sample is drawn from a study of T-cell reconstitution after alpha-beta-depleted transplantation in children. The V gene lost 1 base and the J gene lost 1 base, with 14 bases spanning the gap. CDR3 length: 16 amino acids. Germline V CDR1 and CDR2: SEHNR, FQNEAQ (reference sequence). The sample in question was PBMCs from the stem cell graft donor, obtained from the stem cell graft. The V call is TRBV7-9, the J call TRBJ2-7, with D tentatively TRBD1 or TRBD2 (5 bases each). This TCR came from a human donor who donated a stem cell graft to a child with acute lymphoblastic leukemia. The chain's CDR3 is CASSLVSGTVSYEQYF. The CDR3 DNA sequence: TGTGCCAGCAGCTTAGTGTCCGGGACGGTTTCCTACGAGCAGTACTTC.